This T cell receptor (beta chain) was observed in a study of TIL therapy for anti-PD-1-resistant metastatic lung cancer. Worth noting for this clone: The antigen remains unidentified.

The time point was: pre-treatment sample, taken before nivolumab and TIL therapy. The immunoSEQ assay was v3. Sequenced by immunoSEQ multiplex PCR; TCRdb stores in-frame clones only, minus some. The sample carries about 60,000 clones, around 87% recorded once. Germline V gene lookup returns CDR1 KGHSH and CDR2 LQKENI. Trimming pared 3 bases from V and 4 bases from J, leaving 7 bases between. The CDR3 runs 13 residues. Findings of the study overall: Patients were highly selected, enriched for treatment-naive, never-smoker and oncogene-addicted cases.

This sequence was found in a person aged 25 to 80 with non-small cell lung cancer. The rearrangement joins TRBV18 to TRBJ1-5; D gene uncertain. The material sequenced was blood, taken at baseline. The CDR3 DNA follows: TGTGCCAGCTCACCGCTCACGAATCAGCCCCAGCATTTT. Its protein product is CASSPLTNQPQHF.